The rows below give T cell receptor beta chains drawn from one sample of a study of beta chain features in type 1 diabetes. Profiled with immunoSEQ multiplex PCR; TCRdb holds only in-frame clones, not every one. The profile shows almost 250,000 clones, approximately 14% of them singletons. The source material was naive CD4+ T cells from blood. These receptor sequences come from a woman between 40 and 50 years old in good health. Both conserved end residues are part of each CDR3. The D gene is left open where the match is weak. The listing skips clone size in some rows; elsewhere it reads once, few, many or a size class.

clone_size	v_call	j_call	d_call	cdr3_nt	cdr3_aa
.	TRBV19	TRBJ2-5	.	TGTGCCAGTAGTATTGGCAGGCAAGAGACCCAGTACTTC	CASSIGRQETQYF
.	TRBV7-9	TRBJ2-3	.	TGTGCCAGCAGCTTGGGCGGGGGCGACCCTGGGACGCAGTATTTT	CASSLGGGDPGTQYF
few	TRBV7-2	TRBJ2-1	TRBD2	TGTGCCAGCACCCCTGCGGGCTTAGCGGGGGGTCAATACAATGAGCAGTTCTTC	CASTPAGLAGGQYNEQFF
few	TRBV9	TRBJ1-2	.	TGTGCCAGCAGCGTAGCTCAGGGTGGAGGCTACACCTTC	CASSVAQGGGYTF
.	TRBV6-6	TRBJ2-7	TRBD1	TGTGCCAGCAGTTCTCCGGACAGGACCCGCTTCTACGAGCAGTACTTC	CASSSPDRTRFYEQYF
.	TRBV7-2	TRBJ1-2	.	TGTGCCAGCAGCTTAGCGAGGGCTTCGTATGGCTACACCTTC	CASSLARASYGYTF
.	TRBV5-1	TRBJ2-4	TRBD1	TGCGCCAGCAGCCTCTATGACAGGGGACAGGGAAACATTCAGTACTTC	CASSLYDRGQGNIQYF
.	TRBV5-1	TRBJ1-5	TRBD1	TGCGCCAGCAGGTCCGGGACAGCCGACAATCAGCCCCAGCATTTT	CASRSGTADNQPQHF
.	TRBV29-1	TRBJ1-3	.	TGCAGCGGTGCAGGGCTCGCTGGAAACACCATATATTTT	CSGAGLAGNTIYF
.	TRBV15	TRBJ2-5	TRBD2	TGTGCCACCAGCAAGGCGGGGGAAGAGACCCAGTACTTC	CATSKAGEETQYF
few	TRBV18	TRBJ1-1	.	TGTGCCAGCTCACCCCTGGGGGGGTCGGGGAACACTGAAGCTTTCTTT	CASSPLGGSGNTEAFF
.	TRBV11-2	TRBJ1-4	TRBD1	TGTGCCAGCAGCTGGGACATTGGACAGGGAGATGAAAAACTGTTTTTT	CASSWDIGQGDEKLFF
.	TRBV4-1	TRBJ2-1	TRBD1	TGCGCCAGCAGCTATGGGGGACAGGGCGCCTACAATGAGCAGTTCTTC	CASSYGGQGAYNEQFF
.	TRBV10-3	TRBJ2-1	.	TGTGCCATCAGTGAGCGGGGGTCCTACAATGAGCAGTTCTTC	CAISERGSYNEQFF
.	TRBV19	TRBJ2-7	.	TGTGCCAGTAGCGGACAACTACTCTACGAGCAGTACTTC	CASSGQLLYEQYF
few	TRBV19	TRBJ1-1	.	TGTGCCAGTAGTATAGATCAGACGGCGGGGGAGATTAACACTGAAGCTTTCTTT	CASSIDQTAGEINTEAFF
.	TRBV7-2	TRBJ1-2	TRBD1	TGTGCCAGCAGCTTAGCAGGGGGCCACTATGGCTACACCTTC	CASSLAGGHYGYTF
few	TRBV5-1	TRBJ2-3	.	TGCGCCAGCAGCTTTGCTGGCCCAGATACGCAGTATTTT	CASSFAGPDTQYF
.	TRBV10-3	TRBJ2-2	TRBD1	TGTGCCATCAGAGAGGGGACAGCGAACACCGGGGAGCTGTTTTTT	CAIREGTANTGELFF
few	TRBV25-1	TRBJ2-7	TRBD2	TGTGCCACCGGGGGGCTAGCGGGCTCCACCTACGAGCAGTACTTC	CATGGLAGSTYEQYF
few	TRBV7-9	TRBJ1-5	.	TGTGCCAGCAGCAGTGACATGCATCGGAATCAGCCCCAGCATTTT	CASSSDMHRNQPQHF
few	TRBV6-7	TRBJ1-5	.	TGTGCCAGCAGTTACTTTCGGACAGACCCACTGGAGCCCCAGCATTTT	CASSYFRTDPLEPQHF
few	TRBV11-2	TRBJ1-1	.	TGTGCCAGCAGCTTAGAGTGGACAGTATCCATGAACACTGAAGCTTTCTTT	CASSLEWTVSMNTEAFF
few	TRBV7-2	TRBJ2-3	TRBD2	TGTGCCAGCAGCTTAATGGCTAGCGGGGGGACAGATACGCAGTATTTT	CASSLMASGGTDTQYF
.	TRBV5-1	TRBJ2-3	TRBD2	TGCGCCAGCAGCTCTAGCGGGGGAGGGACAGATACGCAGTATTTT	CASSSSGGGTDTQYF
few	TRBV5-1	TRBJ2-5	.	TGCGCCAGCAGTGTAGAAGGGGTGACCCAGTACTTC	CASSVEGVTQYF
.	TRBV6-6	TRBJ2-7	TRBD1	TGTGCCAGCAGCTTCGACGGGACAGGGGCCCACGAGCAGTACTTC	CASSFDGTGAHEQYF
few	TRBV4-1	TRBJ2-3	.	TGCGCCAGCAGCTACAGGTTAACAGATACGCAGTATTTT	CASSYRLTDTQYF
.	TRBV19	TRBJ1-2	.	TGTGCCAGTAACACCCCACTACCACGGAATGGCTACACCTTC	CASNTPLPRNGYTF
few	TRBV6-6	TRBJ1-5	.	TGTGCCAGCCGGGAGGCAGGGAAAAATCAGCCCCAGCATTTT	CASREAGKNQPQHF
few	TRBV6-1	TRBJ2-7	.	TGTGCCAGCAGGAGCACAGGTTCTTCCTACGAGCAGTACTTC	CASRSTGSSYEQYF
few	TRBV28	TRBJ2-2	TRBD1	TGTGCCAGCGTCGGACAGGGTCCCGGCGCGGGCACCGGGGAGCTGTTTTTT	CASVGQGPGAGTGELFF
few	TRBV25-1	TRBJ2-2	TRBD2	TGTGCCAGCAGTGGTCTAGCGGGGAATACCGGGGAGCTGTTTTTT	CASSGLAGNTGELFF
.	TRBV5-6	TRBJ2-2	TRBD1	TGTGCCAGCAGCTTCCGGACAGGCGGGAACACCGGGGAGCTGTTTTTT	CASSFRTGGNTGELFF
.	TRBV28	TRBJ1-2	TRBD1	TGTGCCAGCGGCTTACAGGGGGCGGTAGGCTACACCTTC	CASGLQGAVGYTF
.	TRBV19	TRBJ2-7	.	TGTGCCAGTAGTATCCCGGGAACCTACGAGCAGTACTTC	CASSIPGTYEQYF
few	TRBV6-6	TRBJ1-2	.	TGTGCCAGCAGTTTACAGGGAGTCGACTACACCTTC	CASSLQGVDYTF
.	TRBV25-1	TRBJ1-2	.	TGTGCCAGCAGTGGGGATTTGGGGGGGTCAGACGGCTACACCTTC	CASSGDLGGSDGYTF
.	TRBV4-2	TRBJ2-3	TRBD2	TGTGCCAGCAGCCACCGCGGGGGGGCGACAGATACGCAGTATTTT	CASSHRGGATDTQYF
.	TRBV4-3	TRBJ1-2	.	TGCGCCAGCAGCCAAGGACGGGGTAAAGATGGCTACACCTTC	CASSQGRGKDGYTF
.	TRBV6-5	TRBJ1-1	.	TGTGCCAGCAGTTACCAGAACACTGAAGCTTTCTTT	CASSYQNTEAFF
many	TRBV23-1	TRBJ1-5	TRBD1	TGCGCCAGCAGTCGAGGACAGGGGTGTCAGCCCCAGCATTTT	CASSRGQGCQPQHF
.	TRBV18	TRBJ1-3	TRBD1	TGTGCCAGCTCACAAACACCTCAGGGGGCGCTTGGAAACACCATATATTTT	CASSQTPQGALGNTIYF
.	TRBV11-2	TRBJ1-1	TRBD1	TGTGCCAGCAGCCGGGACAGGATGAACACTGAAGCTTTCTTT	CASSRDRMNTEAFF
few	TRBV29-1	TRBJ2-1	.	TGCAGCGTTGACCCCATTCGCGGGGTGATCTACAATGAGCAGTTCTTC	CSVDPIRGVIYNEQFF
.	TRBV7-2	TRBJ1-1	.	TGTGCCAGCAGCTTTAGGGGAGGCACTGAAGCTTTCTTT	CASSFRGGTEAFF
.	TRBV2	TRBJ2-5	.	TGTGCCAGCAGTTGGACAGCTGCAGAGACCCAGTACTTC	CASSWTAAETQYF
few	TRBV6-5	TRBJ2-7	.	TGTGCCAGCAGGGAGGGACTTACCTACGAGCAGTACTTC	CASREGLTYEQYF
few	TRBV6-1	TRBJ2-5	.	TGTGCCAGCCCGGGAGCCCAAGAGACCCAGTACTTC	CASPGAQETQYF
.	TRBV19	TRBJ1-2	.	TGTGCCAGTAGGTTCCGGGGGGACTATGGCTACACCTTC	CASRFRGDYGYTF
few	TRBV6-5	TRBJ1-5	.	TGTGCCAGCAGTCGACTGGGGGGACAGCCCCAGCATTTT	CASSRLGGQPQHF
.	TRBV7-9	TRBJ2-1	TRBD1	TGTGCCAGCAGCTTAGAGGTTGGGACAGGTCAAAAAAGAGATGAGCAGTTCTTC	CASSLEVGTGQKRDEQFF
few	TRBV18	TRBJ2-5	.	TGTGCCAGCTCACCAAGGACAGACCAAGAGACCCAGTACTTC	CASSPRTDQETQYF
.	TRBV5-5	TRBJ2-7	TRBD1	TGTGCCAGCAGCCCCACCGGGACAGTTACCTACGAGCAGTACTTC	CASSPTGTVTYEQYF
few	TRBV11-2	TRBJ1-1	TRBD1	TGTGCCAGCAGGAGGACAGGGGCGTTAGAAGAAGCTTTCTTT	CASRRTGALEEAFF
few	TRBV7-9	TRBJ1-3	.	TGTGCCAGCAGCCCCGGGGGGAGTGGCACATACTCTGGAAACACCATATATTTT	CASSPGGSGTYSGNTIYF
few	TRBV6-6	TRBJ1-5	.	TGTGCCAGCAGTCTCCTGTCAGGGTATAGTAATCAGCCCCAGCATTTT	CASSLLSGYSNQPQHF
.	TRBV12-2	TRBJ2-3	.	TGTGCAAGTCGCCCATCCACAGATACGCAGTATTTT	CASRPSTDTQYF
.	TRBV5-1	TRBJ1-5	.	TGCGCCAGCAGCTTCATCCAAGGGAGGCCTAGCAATCAGCCCCAGCATTTT	CASSFIQGRPSNQPQHF